Each of the 27 T cell receptor beta chains below was sequenced from the same sample in a study of monozygotic twins with inflammatory bowel disease. TCRdb reprocessed the 5' RACE reads and keeps a single row for each CDR3 protein, giving no DNA. Here the sample table reports about 150,000 distinct CDR3 sequences. Material: blood. The receptors derive from a human donor with ulcerative colitis or Crohn's disease, or a healthy co-twin of an affected twin (not recorded which).

The gene calls are TRBV20-1 and TRBJ1-2. The CDR3 contains 13 residues. Germline CDR1 is DFQATT and CDR2 is SNEGSKA (reference sequence). The CDR3 sequence is CSARVSTNYGYTF.

The CDR3 sequence is CASSYAQDNSPLHF. The chain combines TRBV6-6 with TRBJ1-6. The germline gives CDR1 MNHNY, CDR2 SVGAGI (reference sequence). The CDR3 contains 14 residues.

The J gene is TRBJ1-4, the V gene TRBV27; the D call from TCRdb, TRBD1, cannot be confirmed without DNA. The CDR3 covers 13 residues. The germline V gene encodes CDR1 MNHEY and CDR2 SMNVEV (reference sequence). CDR3 region: CASSTDLNEKLFF.

The rearrangement links TRBV7-3 to TRBJ1-1; TCRdb designates TRBD1, a call that cannot be tested without DNA. The CDR3 covers 13 residues. Germline assignment: CDR1 SGHTA and CDR2 FQGTGA. CDR3 in amino acids: CASSPRGDTEAFF.

The chain uses TRBV7-2 and TRBJ2-1; TCRdb designates TRBD2, a call that cannot be tested without DNA. Germline CDR1 is SGHTA and CDR2 is FQGNSA. The CDR3 contains 17 residues. The CDR3 here is CASSFVTLAGADNEQFF.

The rearrangement links TRBV5-1 to TRBJ2-2. CDR3 length equals 13 residues. Looked up from germline, CDR1 is SGHRS and CDR2 is YFSETQ. CDR3 region: CASSLRDIGELFF.

V and J are TRBV15 and TRBJ1-1; TCRdb's D call of TRBD1 is untestable without DNA. Looked up from germline, CDR1 is LNHNV and CDR2 is YYDKDF (reference sequence). The CDR3 is 17 residues long. This CDR3 reads CATSGKQRASGYTEAFF.

This rearrangement joins TRBV5-1 to TRBJ2-1; without DNA, the TCRdb call of TRBD1 cannot be checked. This CDR3 region has 17 residues. Per the germline V gene, CDR1 is SGHRS and CDR2 is YFSETQ. CDR3 sequence reads: CASSLVATRGAYNEQFF.

V gene TRBV5-1 combines with J gene TRBJ2-7. This CDR3 region has 15 residues. Per the germline V gene, CDR1 is SGHRS and CDR2 is YFSETQ. This CDR3 is CASSLAAGISYEQYF.

The rearrangement joins TRBV7-9 to TRBJ1-6. CDR3 length: 12 residues. CDR1 and CDR2 (germline): SEHNR, FQNEAQ (reference sequence). The CDR3 sequence is CASSFDNSPLHF.

The chain is built from TRBV7-9 and TRBJ2-2; TCRdb designates TRBD1, a call that cannot be tested without DNA. From germline, CDR1 is SEHNR and CDR2 FQNEAQ (reference sequence). There are 12 residues in the CDR3. The CDR3 sequence: CALYRDTGELFF.

This chain links TRBV11-2 with TRBJ2-1; TCRdb's D gene call, TRBD2, goes unchecked for lack of DNA. This CDR3 has 15 amino acids. Germline CDR1 and CDR2: SGHAT and FQNNGV. The CDR3 is CASSSTSGRRGSQFF.

CDR3 amino acids: CATRETSGSDRTGELFF. The V call is TRBV24-1, the J call TRBJ2-2; TCRdb's D gene call, TRBD2, goes unchecked for lack of DNA. CDR3 size: 17 residues. Germline assignment: CDR1 KGHDR and CDR2 SFDVKD.

The V and J genes are TRBV14 and TRBJ2-7. CDR1 is SGHDN and CDR2 is FVKESK in the germline V gene. The CDR3 consists of 12 residues. CDR3 sequence: CASSQDGYSEYF.

The chain has TRBV10-3 and TRBJ2-1; the TCRdb call, TRBD1, lacks DNA for checking. CDR1 and CDR2 from the germline V gene are ENHRY and SYGVKD. The CDR3 is 16 amino acids. The CDR3: CAISESRDGGLNEQFF.

The V gene is TRBV20-1, the J gene TRBJ2-3; TCRdb names TRBD1, which stays unverified in the absence of DNA. This CDR3 region has 13 residues. CDR1 and CDR2 (germline): DFQATT, SNEGSKA (reference sequence). This chain's CDR3 is CSARGGHADTQYF.

The CDR3 spells CASSEGTDNSPLHF. This chain links TRBV5-5 with TRBJ1-6; as DNA is missing, the TRBD1 call by TCRdb cannot be tested. The germline gives CDR1 SGHKS, CDR2 YYEKEE (reference sequence). This CDR3 has 14 amino acids. The full variable domain, in which reference TRBV5-5 and TRBJ1-6 provide the parts outside the CDR3, is DAGVTQSPTHLIKTRGQQVTLRCSPISGHKSVSWYQQVLGQGPQFIFQYYEKEERGRGNFPDRFSARQFPNYSSELNVNALLLGDSALYLCASSEGTDNSPLHFGNGTRLTVT.

The gene calls are TRBV5-1 and TRBJ2-1. This CDR3 spans 12 amino acids. Germline CDR1 reads SGHRS; CDR2 reads YFSETQ. The CDR3 region is CASSFSVNEQFF.

The chain has TRBV5-5 and TRBJ2-5; no DNA is available, so the TRBD1 call from TCRdb remains unchecked. CDR1 is SGHKS and CDR2 is YYEKEE in the germline V gene (reference sequence). The CDR3 runs to 15 residues. The CDR3 sequence: CASSLAHRGVETQYF.

The chain combines TRBV28 with TRBJ1-2. This CDR3 has 14 residues. Germline lookup yields CDR1 MDHEN and CDR2 SYDVKM. The CDR3 is CASISGGGWVGYTF.

The chain uses TRBV7-9 and TRBJ2-7; without DNA, the TCRdb call of TRBD1 cannot be checked. Germline V gives CDR1 SEHNR, CDR2 FQNEAQ (reference sequence). The length of the CDR3 is 14 residues. The CDR3 loop reads CASSTLTGIYEQYF.

This chain links TRBV5-1 with TRBJ2-2; TCRdb's assignment of TRBD2 cannot be checked, as there is no DNA. Germline loops: CDR1 SGHRS, CDR2 YFSETQ. There are 16 residues in the CDR3. The CDR3 here is CASSPLAGGNTGELFF.

This chain's CDR3 is CASSNRDRIGYTF. The chain combines TRBV2 with TRBJ1-2; TCRdb returns TRBD1, unconfirmable since there is no DNA. The germline V gene has CDR1 SNHLY and CDR2 FYNNEI. The CDR3 loop spans 13 amino acids.

This sequence joins TRBV7-2 and TRBJ2-7. Germline CDR1 SGHTA, CDR2 FQGNSA. The CDR3 runs to 12 residues. The CDR3 protein is CASSSYGNEQYF. Together with reference TRBV7-2 and TRBJ2-7, the CDR3 gives the full variable domain: GAGVSQSPSNKVTEKGKDVELRCDPISGHTALYWYRQSLGQGLEFLIYFQGNSAPDKSGLPSDRFSAERTGGSVSTLTIQRTQQEDSAVYLCASSSYGNEQYFGPGTRLTVT.

V is TRBV5-5 and J is TRBJ2-1; TCRdb picks TRBD1, but there is no DNA to check that call. The CDR3 runs to 15 residues. The V gene's germline CDR1 is SGHKS and CDR2 YYEKEE (reference sequence). The CDR3 protein is CASSLRQGAGDEQFF.

This chain uses TRBV4-1 with TRBJ1-4. The length of the CDR3 is 15 residues. Germline assignment: CDR1 MGHRA and CDR2 YSYEKL. CDR3: CASSQGEQINEKLFF.

The chain has TRBV11-1 and TRBJ2-3; TCRdb picks TRBD1, but there is no DNA to check that call. Looked up from germline, CDR1 is SGHAT and CDR2 is FQDESV (reference sequence). The length of the CDR3 is 18 residues. The CDR3 loop reads CASSHIPFLKRGTDTQYF.